This is a list of T cell receptor beta chains from one sample in a study of cytomegalovirus exposure and HLA in healthy donors. The data were produced by immunoSEQ multiplex PCR, yet TCRdb's version contains in-frame clones alone and is incomplete. The sample includes 100,000 to 150,000 clones, 65% to 80% seen only once; the top ten take 1.5%. Input material: PBMCs. The receptor set was obtained from a woman between 18 and 29 years old in good health and CMV-seronegative. The CDR3 runs from the conserved cysteine through the conserved F or W. A D gene is named only where the DNA matches it firmly. Clone size appears in some rows only: once, few, many, or a class for an expanded clone.

cdr3_length clone_size d_call j_call v_call cdr3_nt cdr3_aa
14 NA NA TRBJ1-3 TRBV30 TGTGCCTGGGCTTGGGGGGGATCTGGAAACACCATATATTTT CAWAWGGSGNTIYF
15 NA TRBD2 TRBJ2-7 TRBV7-2 TGTGCCAGCAGCTTAGAAAGTGCTAGCGGGAGGCCCCAGTACTTC CASSLESASGRPQYF
14 NA NA TRBJ2-7 TRBV27 TGTGCCAGCAGTGCGCTAGCGTCTCTTCACGAGCAGTACTTC CASSALASLHEQYF
13 few NA TRBJ2-7 TRBV6-5 TGTGCCAGCAGCCCGGAGGGTACCTACGAGCAGTACTTC CASSPEGTYEQYF
14 NA NA TRBJ2-3 TRBV9 TGTGCCAGCAGCGTAGGGACTACCACAGATACGCAGTATTTT CASSVGTTTDTQYF
14 NA TRBD1 TRBJ1-1 TRBV7-6 TGTGCCAGCAGCTCCCGGGACAGGGTCACTGAAGCTTTCTTT CASSSRDRVTEAFF
13 NA NA TRBJ1-1 TRBV27 TGTGCCAGCAGTTATGGGACTCTTGGTAAGGTTTTCTTT CASSYGTLGKVFF
13 few TRBD1 TRBJ1-5 TRBV10-3 TGTGCCATCAGTGAGGACAGGGTAGGGCCCCAGCATTTT CAISEDRVGPQHF
14 few NA TRBJ2-2 TRBV7-9 TGTGCCAGCAGACGAGGCCTGAACACCGGGGAGCTGTTTTTT CASRRGLNTGELFF
15 NA NA TRBJ2-7 TRBV19 TGTGCCAGTAGAAACATGGAGGAAGGGACCTACGAGCAGTACTTC CASRNMEEGTYEQYF
16 NA TRBD2 TRBJ2-5 TRBV14 TGTGCCAGCAGCCAAGAGTGGCTAGCGGCTAAAGAGACCCAGTACTTC CASSQEWLAAKETQYF
15 NA NA TRBJ2-7 TRBV5-6 TGTGCCAGCAGCTTGGTACTAGGCGGAATCTACGAGCAGTACTTC CASSLVLGGIYEQYF
15 once TRBD1 TRBJ1-2 TRBV7-9 TGTGCCAGCAGCCACACAAAGGGGGCCGGTCTCGGCTACACCTTC CASSHTKGAGLGYTF
18 NA TRBD2 TRBJ2-1 TRBV5-6 TGTGCCAGCAGCTTGAAGGGCCAAAGACTAGCGGGGCGAAATGAGCAGTTCTTC CASSLKGQRLAGRNEQFF
15 NA NA TRBJ2-1 TRBV2 TGTGCCAGCAGTGAAATCCCGAGCTCCTACAATGAGCAGTTCTTC CASSEIPSSYNEQFF
13 NA NA TRBJ2-7 TRBV6-6 TGTGCCAGCAGTCCCCCCAATTCCTACGAGCAGTACTTC CASSPPNSYEQYF
11 NA TRBD1 TRBJ2-7 TRBV30 TGTGCCTGGAGTGTTCTAGACAGGGGAGACTTC CAWSVLDRGDF
14 NA NA TRBJ1-1 TRBV30 TGTGCCTGGAGTTTGACAGGTCATAACACTGAAGCTTTCTTT CAWSLTGHNTEAFF
16 NA NA TRBJ2-7 TRBV2 TGTGCCAGCAGTGAATCGAGTGCACCACTCATCTACGAGCAGTACTTC CASSESSAPLIYEQYF
15 few TRBD1 TRBJ2-2 TRBV4-1 TGCGCCAGCAGCCAATTCACAGGGGGTACCGGGGAGCTGTTTTTT CASSQFTGGTGELFF
15 NA TRBD2 TRBJ2-7 TRBV2 TGTGCCAGCAGTGTCCCTAGCGGGGGCCCCTTGGAGCAGTACTTC CASSVPSGGPLEQYF
13 few NA TRBJ1-1 TRBV30 TGTGCCTGGAGTGGACAGTTGAACACTGAAGCTTTCTTT CAWSGQLNTEAFF
14 NA NA TRBJ1-1 TRBV5-1 TGCGCCAGCAGCTCCCATAGAGATAGGACTCGAGCTTTCTTT CASSSHRDRTRAFF
15 NA TRBD2 TRBJ2-3 TRBV27 TGTGCCAGCAGCTTTAGCGGGTCGCTCACAGATACGCAGTATTTT CASSFSGSLTDTQYF
15 NA TRBD2 TRBJ2-2 TRBV2 TGTGCCAGCAGGACCACTAGCGGGAGAGCCGGGGAGCTGTTTTTT CASRTTSGRAGELFF
14 NA TRBD2 TRBJ2-7 TRBV15 TGTGCCACCTCCCAGCGGGAGGGCGCCTACGAGCAGTACTTC CATSQREGAYEQYF
17 NA TRBD2 TRBJ2-5 TRBV7-8 TGTGCCAGCAGCTTAGTTCTAGCGGGAGGACACCAAGAGACCCAGTACTTC CASSLVLAGGHQETQYF
15 NA TRBD2 TRBJ2-7 TRBV6-5 TGTGCCAGCAGCTTGGGACTAGCGGGAAGGTACGAGCAGTACTTC CASSLGLAGRYEQYF
11 NA NA TRBJ2-3 TRBV20-1 TGCAGTGCTTCGAGTACAGATACGCAGTATTTT CSASSTDTQYF
15 NA NA TRBJ2-1 TRBV7-2 TGTGCCAGCAGCTTAGGGGGCAGCACCTACAATGAGCAGTTCTTC CASSLGGSTYNEQFF
12 NA NA TRBJ1-1 TRBV11-2 TGTGCCAGCAGCCTTATTAACACTGAAGCTTTCTTT CASSLINTEAFF
13 NA NA TRBJ1-2 TRBV2 TGTGCCAGCAGTGAACGGGGGTTGGATGCCTACACCTTC CASSERGLDAYTF
13 NA TRBD1 TRBJ1-4 TRBV10-3 TGTGCCACCTCAGGGGGCCCTAATGAAAAACTGTTTTTT CATSGGPNEKLFF
14 once NA TRBJ2-5 TRBV19 TGTGCCAGTAGTATAGTCGGCAGGGAAGAGACCCAGTACTTC CASSIVGREETQYF
10 few TRBD1 TRBJ1-2 TRBV27 TGTGCCAGCAGTTACAGGGGTACCGGCTTC CASSYRGTGF
13 NA NA TRBJ1-4 TRBV6-1 TGTGCCAGCAGTAACAGGGTGGGGGAAAAACTGTTTTTT CASSNRVGEKLFF
16 NA TRBD2 TRBJ2-1 TRBV10-3 TGTGCCATCAGTGAGTCGGGCGGGAGCACAGACAATGAGCAGTTCTTC CAISESGGSTDNEQFF
14 NA TRBD1 TRBJ1-1 TRBV10-3 TGTGCCATCGGCTTACAGGGGGCAAGCACTGAAGCTTTCTTT CAIGLQGASTEAFF
16 NA NA TRBJ2-3 TRBV19 TGTGCCAGTAGTACATCTAGCGTTCCTAGCACAGATACGCAGTATTTT CASSTSSVPSTDTQYF
15 NA NA TRBJ2-7 TRBV15 TGTGCCACCAGCAGAGATGCGACGGAGCAAGACGAGCAGTACTTC CATSRDATEQDEQYF
13 few NA TRBJ2-3 TRBV5-6 TGTGCCAGCAGCTTGGTAGGGGGAGATACGCAGTATTTT CASSLVGGDTQYF
16 NA NA TRBJ1-4 TRBV5-6 TGTGCCAGCAGCGATTTTCCAGGGGAGTCTAATGAAAAACTGTTTTTT CASSDFPGESNEKLFF
17 NA TRBD1 TRBJ1-2 TRBV16 TGTGCCAGCAGCCAATCTCCGGGGACAGGAGGCCTTTATGGCTACACCTTC CASSQSPGTGGLYGYTF
12 few TRBD1 TRBJ1-1 TRBV30 TGTGCCCGACAGGGGGTGAACACTGAAGCTTTCTTT CARQGVNTEAFF
14 NA TRBD1 TRBJ1-2 TRBV6-1 TGTGCCAGCAGTCCTGGGACAGGGCTCTATGGCTACACCTTC CASSPGTGLYGYTF
14 once NA TRBJ2-3 TRBV4-2 TGTGCCAGCAAAGGGGGAGGGGACACAGATACGCAGTATTTT CASKGGGDTDTQYF
19 NA TRBD2 TRBJ2-4 TRBV10-2 TGCGCCAGCAGTGTCCCGACTAGCGGGAGAGGTGTCGCCAAAAACATTCAGTACTTC CASSVPTSGRGVAKNIQYF
13 few TRBD2 TRBJ2-1 TRBV9 TGTGCCAGCAGCGCTGGACTAGCGGGTGAGCAGTTCTTC CASSAGLAGEQFF
18 NA NA TRBJ1-3 TRBV9 TGTGCCAGCAGCCGGACAGATACCCCCTACCGCTCTGGAAACACCATATATTTT CASSRTDTPYRSGNTIYF
14 NA NA TRBJ1-1 TRBV2 TGTGCCAGCAGGGATTGGAGGTGGAACACTGAAGCTTTCTTT CASRDWRWNTEAFF
14 once NA TRBJ2-3 TRBV6-5 TGTGCCAGCAGGCCCGCTCTCCTATCAGATACGCAGTATTTT CASRPALLSDTQYF